This T cell receptor beta chain was observed in a study of CD8 T cells in ankylosing spondylitis. Each CDR3 protein is one row after TCRdb ran MiXCR on the 5' RACE reads. This table has more than 200,000 distinct CDR3 sequences, 20% to 30% appearing once. The junction had 7 bases not matched to a gene; V was cut back by 4 bases and J by 5 bases. The germline V gene encodes CDR1 MGHDK and CDR2 SYGVNS. This CDR3 comprises 15 residues. Study-wide findings and caveats: Disease-linked clones were found to be CD8+ and relatively rare in peripheral blood. A TCR beta motif of fewer than 10 highly homologous variants seemed to mark ankylosing spondylitis blood. Matched synovial fluid from ankylosing spondylitis patients was reported to be enriched for disease-linked clones. Certain motif variants had earlier appeared in reactive arthritis synovial fluid and blood.

This clonotype was recorded a few times. Its specificity is unknown. This receptor was taken from a male donor with ankylosing spondylitis or in good health (not recorded which). The J gene is TRBJ2-1, the V gene TRBV25-1, with 8 nucleotides matching TRBD2. Sequences were obtained from blood, either unsorted or a sorted T cell fraction (not recorded which). The CDR3 region has the DNA TGTGCCAGCAGTGCACAGCGGGGGTGGGACAATGAGCAGTTCTTC. Translation: CASSAQRGWDNEQFF.